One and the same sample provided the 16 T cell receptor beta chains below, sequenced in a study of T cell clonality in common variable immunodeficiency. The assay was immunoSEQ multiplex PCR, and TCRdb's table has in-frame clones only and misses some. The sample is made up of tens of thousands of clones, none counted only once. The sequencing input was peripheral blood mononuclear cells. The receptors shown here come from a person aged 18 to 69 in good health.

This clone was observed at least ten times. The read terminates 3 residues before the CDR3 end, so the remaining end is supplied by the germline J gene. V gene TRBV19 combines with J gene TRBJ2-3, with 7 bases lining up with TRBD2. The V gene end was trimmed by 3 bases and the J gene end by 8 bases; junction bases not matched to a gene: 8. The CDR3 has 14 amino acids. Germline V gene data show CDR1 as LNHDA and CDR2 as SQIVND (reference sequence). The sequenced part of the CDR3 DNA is TGTGCCAGTAGTATCGGGGGGAGGGGCGCTACG. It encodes CASSIGGRGAT. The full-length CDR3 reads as CASSIGGRGATQYF.

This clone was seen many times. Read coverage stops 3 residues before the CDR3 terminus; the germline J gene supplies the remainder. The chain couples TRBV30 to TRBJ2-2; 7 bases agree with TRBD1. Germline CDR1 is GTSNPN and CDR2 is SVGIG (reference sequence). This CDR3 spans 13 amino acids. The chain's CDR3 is CACTGATNEKLFF. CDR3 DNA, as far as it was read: TGTGCCTGTACAGGGGCAACTAATGAAAAG.

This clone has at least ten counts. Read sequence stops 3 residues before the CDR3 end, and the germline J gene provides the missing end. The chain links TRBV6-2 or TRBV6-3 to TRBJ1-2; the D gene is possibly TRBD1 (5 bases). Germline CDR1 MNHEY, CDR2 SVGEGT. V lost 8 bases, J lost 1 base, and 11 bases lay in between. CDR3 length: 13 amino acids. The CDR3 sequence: CASLSGLNYGYTF. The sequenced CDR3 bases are TGTGCCAGCCTCTCGGGACTTAACTATGGC.

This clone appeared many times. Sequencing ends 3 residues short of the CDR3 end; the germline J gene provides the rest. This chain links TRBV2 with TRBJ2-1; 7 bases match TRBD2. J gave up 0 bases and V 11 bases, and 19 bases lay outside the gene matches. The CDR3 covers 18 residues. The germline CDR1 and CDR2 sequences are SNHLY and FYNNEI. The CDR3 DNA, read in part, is TGTGCCCACAGCGGGGAAGGGACTACATCCTTCTCCTACAATGAG. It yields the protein CAHSGEGTTSFSYNE. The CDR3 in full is CAHSGEGTTSFSYNEQFF.

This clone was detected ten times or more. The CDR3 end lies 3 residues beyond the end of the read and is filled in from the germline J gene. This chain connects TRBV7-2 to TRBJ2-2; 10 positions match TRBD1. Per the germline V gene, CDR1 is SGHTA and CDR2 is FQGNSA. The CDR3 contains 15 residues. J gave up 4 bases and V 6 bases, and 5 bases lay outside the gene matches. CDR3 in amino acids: CASSSRTGGTGELFF. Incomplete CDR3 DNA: TGTGCCAGCAGTTCAAGGACAGGGGGCACCGGGGAG.

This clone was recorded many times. CDR3 DNA, as far as it was read: TGTGCCAGCAGCCCCACTAGCGCTTCCTACGAG. It is translated as CASSPTSASYE. The whole CDR3 protein is CASSPTSASYEQYF. The chain joins TRBV11-1 to TRBJ2-7, with 7 bases aligning to TRBD2. The CDR3 end is not reached by the read, which stops 3 residues before it; the germline J gene fills it in. V gave up 5 bases and J gave up 1 base; unmatched junction bases: 5. CDR1 is SGHAT, CDR2 FQDESV, per germline (reference sequence). The CDR3 is 14 amino acids.

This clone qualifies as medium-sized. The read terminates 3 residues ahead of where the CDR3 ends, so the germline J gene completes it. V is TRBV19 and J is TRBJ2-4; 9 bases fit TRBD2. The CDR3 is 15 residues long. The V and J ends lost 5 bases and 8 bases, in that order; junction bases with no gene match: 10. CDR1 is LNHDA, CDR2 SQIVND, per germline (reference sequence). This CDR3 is CASSPGLAGADIQYF. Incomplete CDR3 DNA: TGTGCCAGTAGTCCGGGACTAGCCGGTGCGGACATT.

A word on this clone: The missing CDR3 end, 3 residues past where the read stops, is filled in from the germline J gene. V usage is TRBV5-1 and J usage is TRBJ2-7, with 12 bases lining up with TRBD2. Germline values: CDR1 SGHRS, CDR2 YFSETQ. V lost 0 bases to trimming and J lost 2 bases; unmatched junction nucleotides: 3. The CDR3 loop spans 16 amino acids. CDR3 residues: CASSLVASGGAYEQYF. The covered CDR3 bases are TGCGCCAGCAGCTTGGTCGCTAGCGGGGGGGCCTACGAG. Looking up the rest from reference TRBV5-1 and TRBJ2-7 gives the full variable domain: KAGVTQTPRYLIKTRGQQVTLSCSPISGHRSVSWYQQTPGQGLQFLFEYFSETQRNKGNFPGRFSGRQFSNSRSEMNVSTLELGDSALYLCASSLVASGGAYEQYFGPGTRLTVT.

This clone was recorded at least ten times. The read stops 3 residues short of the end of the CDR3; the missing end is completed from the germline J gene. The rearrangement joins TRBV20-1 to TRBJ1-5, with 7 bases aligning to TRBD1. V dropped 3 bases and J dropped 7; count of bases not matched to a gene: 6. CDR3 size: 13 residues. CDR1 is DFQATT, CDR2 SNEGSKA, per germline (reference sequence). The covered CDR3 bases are TGCAGTGCTAGCACTGGGACAGCACAGCCC. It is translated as CSASTGTAQP. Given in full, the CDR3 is CSASTGTAQPQHF.

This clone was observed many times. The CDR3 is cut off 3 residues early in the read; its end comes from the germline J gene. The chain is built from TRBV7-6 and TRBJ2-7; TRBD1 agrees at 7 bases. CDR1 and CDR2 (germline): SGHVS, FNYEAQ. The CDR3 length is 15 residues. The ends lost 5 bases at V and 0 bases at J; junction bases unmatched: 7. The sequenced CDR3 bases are TGTGCCAGCAGCCTCGGGACAGCCGACTCCTACGAG. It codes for CASSLGTADSYE. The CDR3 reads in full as CASSLGTADSYEQYF.

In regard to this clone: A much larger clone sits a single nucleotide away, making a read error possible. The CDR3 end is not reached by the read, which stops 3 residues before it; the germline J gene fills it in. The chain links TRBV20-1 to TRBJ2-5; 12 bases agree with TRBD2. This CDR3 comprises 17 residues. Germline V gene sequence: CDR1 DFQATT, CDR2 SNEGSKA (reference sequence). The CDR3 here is CSAVTSGRWGSTDTQYF. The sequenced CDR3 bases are TGCAGTGCTGTGACTAGCGGGAGATGGGGCAGCACAGATACC.

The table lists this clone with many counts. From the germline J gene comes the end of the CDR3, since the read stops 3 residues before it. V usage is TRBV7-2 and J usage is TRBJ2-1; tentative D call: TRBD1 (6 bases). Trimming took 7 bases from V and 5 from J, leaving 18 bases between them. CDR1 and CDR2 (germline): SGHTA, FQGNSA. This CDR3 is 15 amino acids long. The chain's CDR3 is CASKKGGLVDNEQFF. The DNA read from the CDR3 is TGTGCCAGCAAGAAAGGGGGTTTGGTGGACAATGAG. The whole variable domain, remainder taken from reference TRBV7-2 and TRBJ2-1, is GAGVSQSPSNKVTEKGKDVELRCDPISGHTALYWYRQSLGQGLEFLIYFQGNSAPDKSGLPSDRFSAERTGGSVSTLTIQRTQQEDSAVYLCASKKGGLVDNEQFFGPGTRLTVL.

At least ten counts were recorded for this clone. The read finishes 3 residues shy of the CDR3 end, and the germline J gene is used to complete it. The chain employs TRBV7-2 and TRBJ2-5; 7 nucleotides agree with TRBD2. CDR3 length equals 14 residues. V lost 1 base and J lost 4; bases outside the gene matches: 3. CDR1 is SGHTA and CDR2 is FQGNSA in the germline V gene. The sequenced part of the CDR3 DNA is TGTGCCAGCAGCTTAGTGGCTAGCGGAGAGACC. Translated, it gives CASSLVASGET. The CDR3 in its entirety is CASSLVASGETQYF.

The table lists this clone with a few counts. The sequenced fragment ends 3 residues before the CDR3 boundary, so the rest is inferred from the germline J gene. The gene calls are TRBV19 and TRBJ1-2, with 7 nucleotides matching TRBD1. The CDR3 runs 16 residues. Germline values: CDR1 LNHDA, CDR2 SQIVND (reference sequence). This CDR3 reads CASSANRGVTYNDYTF. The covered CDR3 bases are TGTGCCAGTAGTGCCAACAGGGGAGTTACCTACAATGAC.

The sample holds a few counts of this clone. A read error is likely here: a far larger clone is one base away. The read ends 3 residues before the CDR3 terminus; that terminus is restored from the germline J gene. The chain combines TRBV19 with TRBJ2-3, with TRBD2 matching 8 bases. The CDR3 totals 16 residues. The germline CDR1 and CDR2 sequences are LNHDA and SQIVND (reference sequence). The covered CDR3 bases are TGTGCCACTAGTACCTCGGGGGGGCATAGGATAGATACG. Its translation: CATSTSGGHRIDT. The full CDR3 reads CATSTSGGHRIDTQYF. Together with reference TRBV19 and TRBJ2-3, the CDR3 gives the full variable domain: DGGITQSPKYLFRKEGQNVTLSCEQNLNHDAMYWYRQDPGQGLRLIYYSQIVNDFQKGDIAEGYSVSREKKESFPLTVTSAQKNPTAFYLCATSTSGGHRIDTQYFGPGTRLTVL.

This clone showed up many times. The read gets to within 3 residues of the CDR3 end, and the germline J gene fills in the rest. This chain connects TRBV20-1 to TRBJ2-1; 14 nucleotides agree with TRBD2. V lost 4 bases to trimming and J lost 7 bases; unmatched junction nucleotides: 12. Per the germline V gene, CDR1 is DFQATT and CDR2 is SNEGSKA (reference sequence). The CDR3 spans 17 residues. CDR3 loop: CSAIIPGLAGAGNEQFF. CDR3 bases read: TGCAGTGCTATAATTCCGGGACTAGCGGGGGCAGGGAATGAG.